This TCR beta chain is from a study of shared clonotypes between healthy human individuals (dated by TCRdb to 2018 to 2021). Regarding the research as a whole: Two women and a few men aged 18 to 49 years were included in the cohort. For each donor, CD4 naive and CD4 memory were each given three plates, CD8 naive was given two plates, and CD8 memory was given one plate. Blood TCR repertoires of about five healthy adults were deeply sequenced to estimate repertoire size and the extent of clonotype sharing between individuals. To increase sequencing depth and limit assay-specific biases, TCR repertoire library preparation and sequencing were carried out by different laboratories using diverse techniques. Between about 0.9 and 10 billion PBMCs per donor were obtained by leukapheresis.

What the study reported, not specific to this receptor: The genetic and exposure-history diversity represented was limited by the small number of donors. When a handful of donors were compared, the shared fraction of clonotypes was about 5% for naive CD4, 3.5% for naive CD8, roughly 2.5% for memory CD4, and 0.35% to 0.4% for memory CD8. Sampling was restricted to blood, and TCR repertoires in tissue are likely to differ from TCR repertoires in blood. Estimated clonotype richness was generally larger for naive than for memory subsets. Pairwise subsampling led to the expectation that sequencing depth would affect the degree of clonotype sharing among donors. Compared with non-shared clonotypes, the clonotypes found in all four sorted-subset donors had higher generation probabilities. Rarefaction of sorted-subset datasets indicated incomplete sequencing despite the large sequencing depth.

Worth noting for this clone: Its antigen has not been determined. Base qualities are missing; no much larger clone stands one base away.

CD8 naive samples were obtained by positive selection for CCR7 among CD45RO-negative cells, yielding a CD45RA+CCR7+ population from which TemRA cells were excluded. Healthy HIV-negative adults with no recently reported acute infections or vaccinations were included as donors. Only Caucasian adults living in Nashville, Tennessee, USA were represented among the donors. Blood was obtained by leukapheresis, after which PBMCs were separated by Ficoll-Histopaque density gradient centrifugation and cryopreserved in liquid nitrogen vapor phase. Purity and quantity of every magnetically sorted T cell population were checked by analytical flow cytometry. Each sorted fraction had its genomic DNA isolated and then quantified by UV absorbance on a Nanodrop 2000c. V is clipped by 6 bases and J by 5 bases, and the sequence between their germline boundaries is 6 bases long. The germline V gene encodes CDR1 MDHEN and CDR2 SYDVKM. Measured from the cysteine to the phenylalanine, the CDR3 is 11 residues long. Left in the record is the CDR3 DNA by itself, 33 bases read in frame from the first base.

Using the deep immunoSEQ assay, TCR CDR3 regions were amplified from genomic DNA by multiplex PCR. Extracted genomic DNA from each cell subset was distributed evenly across all wells of several immunoSEQ 96-well plates, and each plate was treated as a replicate. For sorted subsets, around 0.2 ug genomic DNA, equal to about 30,000 T cell genomes, was loaded into each replicate PCR. Purified libraries were measured with a Qubit 3.0 fluorometer, size-checked on a Bioanalyzer 2100, and measured again with the KAPA Library Quantification kit. Every immunoSEQ 96-well plate was sequenced on a separate single-read 150-cycle Illumina NextSeq 550 flow cell. For the original study's pipeline: Because the immunoSEQ output included only junctional sequences and no quality scores, the filtering could not be the same as the filtering used for full-length reads. Sequences were annotated with PyIR, a Python wrapper for IgBLAST v1.9, and V/J genes and CDR3 were assigned using IMGT germline references. Reads with weak V/J assignments (E-value above 1e-6), missing CDR3, stop codons, out-of-frame junctions, or ambiguous translated residues were removed. V3J clonotypes were defined as sequences sharing the same inferred V gene, J gene, and CDR3 amino acid sequence. The percentage overlap between two repertoires was calculated by dividing the number of shared unique clonotypes by the size of the smaller repertoire. RTK rarefaction, the Chao1 estimator, and Recon v2.1 estimates of unobserved clonotypes were used to assess repertoire richness. Generation probabilities for all TCRbeta clonotypes obtained by the gDNA method from a handful of donors were computed using OLGA. TCRdb stores this immuneACCESS table with in-frame sequences only. Part of the clones is absent; in the studies checked, under half of the shortfall reflects unresolved V genes, and no reason is known for the rest. The V and J calls and clone size were taken over from that table, and D and trimming were inferred from the DNA. The sample table holds about 1,900,000 clones, of which approximately 94% were seen once. The top ten constitute around 1.2% of the sample.

The clonotype was recovered from a man younger than 30 in good health. The sequencing input was naive CD8+ T cells sorted from blood. In light of the paper, this sample's cell subset or site label describes: CD45RA+CCR7+. This receptor chain uses TRBV28 and TRBJ2-3, with no D gene named confidently. This receptor has the CDR3 CASSWGDTQYF. The nucleotides read TGTGCCAGCAGCTGGGGAGATACGCAGTATTTT. The reference TRBV28 and TRBJ2-3 proteins fill in what lies around the CDR3, so the full variable domain reads DVKVTQSSRYLVKRTGEKVFLECVQDMDHENMFWYRQDPGLGLRLIYFSYDVKMKEKGDIPEGYSVSREKKERFSLILESASTNQTSMYLCASSWGDTQYFGPGTRLTVL.